The 11 T cell receptor beta chains below all came from one sample that was sequenced in a study. TCRdb processed the 5' RACE reads anew with MiXCR; each CDR3 protein has one entry. The data contain thousands of distinct CDR3 sequences, roughly 51% of them seen just once; the ten biggest clones take up 6.4%. Treg sorting used a CD4+CD25+CD127-/low gate. The source material was Tregs sorted from a lymph node. The origin of the receptors is a female donor with breast cancer.

The V and J genes are TRBV20-1 and TRBJ2-7, with TRBD2 matching 9 bases. This CDR3 is built from 13 residues. V was pared by 5 bases and J by 2 bases, with 4 bases of the junction left unmatched. Germline CDR1 reads DFQATT; CDR2 reads SNEGSKA (reference sequence). CDR3 in DNA: TGCAGTGCTCAGACTAGCGGAACCTACGAGCAGTACTTC. Translating gives CSAQTSGTYEQYF.

This clonotype is a singleton in its sample. The chain uses TRBV20-1 and TRBJ2-5; the D gene could be TRBD1 or TRBD2 (6 bases each). Per the germline V gene, CDR1 is DFQATT and CDR2 is SNEGSKA (reference sequence). The CDR3 length is 13 residues. V lost 5 bases, J lost 1 base, and 11 bases lay in between. This chain's CDR3 is CSAGGLLQETQYF. DNA for the CDR3: TGCAGTGCTGGGGGGCTACTCCAAGAGACCCAGTACTTC.

The chain couples TRBV6-1 to TRBJ2-7, with 12 bases fitting TRBD2. CDR3 length: 15 residues. The germline gives CDR1 MNHNS, CDR2 SASEGT. Trimming removed 3 bases from V and 3 bases from J; junction bases left unmatched: 3. This chain's CDR3 is CASSETSGSFYEQYV. The CDR3, as DNA: TGTGCCAGCAGTGAGACTAGCGGGAGCTTCTACGAGCAGTACGTC.

This chain joins TRBV7-9 and TRBJ1-2; D not certain. This CDR3 has 14 residues. CDR1 is SEHNR, CDR2 FQNEAQ, per germline (reference sequence). V lost 5 bases and J lost 4, with 14 bases in between. CDR3 nucleotide sequence: TGTGCCAGCAGCGAGGCACCCAACAGCTATGGCTACACCTTC. Its protein product is CASSEAPNSYGYTF.

The rearrangement joins TRBV20-1 to TRBJ1-1; TRBD1 aligns across 7 bases. In germline, CDR1 is DFQATT, CDR2 SNEGSKA (reference sequence). This CDR3 comprises 16 residues. J lost 1 base, V lost 3 bases, and 11 bases had no gene match. The DNA of the CDR3 is TGCAGTGCTAGGGCGATAACCGGGACAGCGAACACTGAAGCTTTCTTT. Amino acids: CSARAITGTANTEAFF.

This sequence joins TRBV27 and TRBJ2-3, with D possibly TRBD2 on 6 matching bases. The germline V gene encodes CDR1 MNHEY and CDR2 SMNVEV (reference sequence). V was pared by 6 bases and J by 0 bases, with 19 bases between. The CDR3 is made up of 17 amino acids. The chain's CDR3 is CASSPGVGLSSTDTQYF. Written as DNA, the CDR3 is TGTGCCAGCAGCCCGGGGGTCGGACTGTCAAGCACAGATACGCAGTATTTT.

The chain recombines TRBV4-3 with TRBJ2-7; 10 bases line up with TRBD2. V trimming: 1 base; J trimming: 3 bases; junction bases outside the gene matches: 9. The CDR3 runs to 17 residues. Germline loops: CDR1 LGHNA, CDR2 YSLEER. CDR3 DNA: TGCGCCAGCAGCCAAGCCCCTAGCGGGGGTGGGGTCTACGAGCAGTACTTC. It codes for CASSQAPSGGGVYEQYF.

The V and J genes are TRBV7-2 and TRBJ2-2; the D gene is possibly TRBD2 (7 bases). This CDR3 is 15 amino acids long. Germline loops: CDR1 SGHTA, CDR2 FQGNSA. Deletions cut 5 bases from V and 6 bases from J, with 16 bases between. Here the CDR3 reads CASSPWGGRAGELFF. The CDR3 coding sequence is TGTGCCAGCAGCCCGTGGGGGGGCAGGGCCGGGGAGCTGTTTTTT. The whole variable domain, filled in from reference TRBV7-2 and TRBJ2-2, reads GAGVSQSPSNKVTEKGKDVELRCDPISGHTALYWYRQSLGQGLEFLIYFQGNSAPDKSGLPSDRFSAERTGGSVSTLTIQRTQQEDSAVYLCASSPWGGRAGELFFGEGSRLTVL.

V and J are TRBV28 and TRBJ1-5, with TRBD1 as a possible D gene (6 bases). Germline V gene lookup returns CDR1 MDHEN and CDR2 SYDVKM. There are 17 residues in the CDR3. The V end was cut by 6 bases, the J end by 4 bases, with 22 bases between. This chain's CDR3 is CASRGMGLRDINQPQHF. CDR3 nucleotide sequence: TGTGCCAGCAGGGGTATGGGCCTACGGGACATAAATCAGCCCCAGCATTTT.

This clonotype was observed a handful of times. This chain joins TRBV30 and TRBJ2-4, with a tentative D call TRBD2 (5 bases). CDR1 and CDR2 from the germline V gene are GTSNPN and SVGIG (reference sequence). The V end was cut by 0 bases, the J end by 6 bases, with 12 bases between. CDR3 length: 14 amino acids. The DNA for the CDR3 is TGTGCCTGGAGTGTCGGGATAGAAGGAAACATTCAGTACTTC. Amino acids: CAWSVGIEGNIQYF.

With respect to this clonotype: Sequence at one end of the junction differs from germline and may be a read error. The genes are TRBV7-8 and TRBJ2-2; TRBD1 aligns across 9 bases. In germline, CDR1 is SGHVS, CDR2 FQNEAQ. CDR3 size: 17 residues. The CDR3 protein is CASSLRGQGVFTGELSF. DNA for the CDR3: TGTGCCAGCAGCTTAAGGGGACAGGGTGTTTTTACCGGGGAGCTGTCTTTT.